This T cell receptor (beta chain) was recorded in a study of blood T cell repertoires in COVID-19. Across the whole study: Donors in the United States, Italy and Spain gave samples during acute or convalescent COVID-19. T cells, B-cell-depleted T cells, or PBMCs provided the cDNA or gDNA that served as material.

In the authors' methods: Estimation of nucleated cell counts relied on the amplification of reference gene primers. Libraries were prepared by immunoSEQ multiplex PCR; TCRdb keeps only in-frame clonotypes and omits some of them. V, J and clone size were drawn from that table, and D and trimming were deduced from the DNA. Here the sample spans 75,000 to 95,000 clones, around 83% being singletons. The CDR3 length is 19 residues. The V gene lost 4 bases and the J gene lost 4 bases, with 26 bases spanning the gap. Germline loops: CDR1 LGHDT, CDR2 YNNKEL (reference sequence). The receptor comes from a man aged 55 to 70 with acute or convalescent COVID-19. J is TRBJ1-3 and V is TRBV3-1 (or the pseudogene TRBV3-2); D gene unclear. Sequencing was carried out using peripheral blood. CDR3 bases: TGTGCCAGCAGCCCATTTTTCCTAAAATCACGGGGATCAGGAAACACCATATATTTT. Encoded protein: CASSPFFLKSRGSGNTIYF.